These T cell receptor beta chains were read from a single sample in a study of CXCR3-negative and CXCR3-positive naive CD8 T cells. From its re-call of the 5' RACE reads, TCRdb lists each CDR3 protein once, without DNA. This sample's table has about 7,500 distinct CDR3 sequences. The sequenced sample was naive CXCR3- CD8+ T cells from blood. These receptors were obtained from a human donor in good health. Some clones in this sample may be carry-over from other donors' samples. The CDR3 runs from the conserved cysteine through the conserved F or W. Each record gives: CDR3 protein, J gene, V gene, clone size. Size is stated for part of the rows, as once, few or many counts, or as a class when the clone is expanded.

CDR3aa: CASSLATRIAGDYNEQFF
j_gene: TRBJ2-1
v_gene: TRBV7-3
abundance: medium-sized

CDR3aa: CASSLTPNYEQYF
j_gene: TRBJ2-7
v_gene: TRBV27
abundance: NA

CDR3aa: CASSFEAKYEQYF
j_gene: TRBJ2-7
v_gene: TRBV5-1
abundance: medium-sized

CDR3aa: CSVRTSGGTDTQYF
j_gene: TRBJ2-3
v_gene: TRBV29-1
abundance: medium-sized

CDR3aa: CSVDSGGETDTQYF
j_gene: TRBJ2-3
v_gene: TRBV29-1
abundance: medium-sized

CDR3aa: CSGGLAKSTFPYNEQFF
j_gene: TRBJ2-1
v_gene: TRBV20-1
abundance: NA

CDR3aa: CSVGTGESYEQYF
j_gene: TRBJ2-7
v_gene: TRBV29-1
abundance: NA

CDR3aa: CASSLVYRGQETQYF
j_gene: TRBJ2-5
v_gene: TRBV11-2
abundance: NA

CDR3aa: CASSLSLAGEVHNEQFF
j_gene: TRBJ2-1
v_gene: TRBV11-3
abundance: NA

CDR3aa: CASTETPYIAEPYF
j_gene: TRBJ2-7
v_gene: TRBV6-1
abundance: NA

CDR3aa: CASSYSIAKNIQYF
j_gene: TRBJ2-4
v_gene: TRBV28
abundance: NA

CDR3aa: CASSPNIEIIQYF
j_gene: TRBJ2-4
v_gene: TRBV11-2
abundance: NA

CDR3aa: CASGSFGSSYNEQFF
j_gene: TRBJ2-1
v_gene: TRBV12-5
abundance: NA

CDR3aa: CSAIDRLTYEQYF
j_gene: TRBJ2-7
v_gene: TRBV29-1
abundance: medium-sized

CDR3aa: CAISGAVGDEQFF
j_gene: TRBJ2-1
v_gene: TRBV10-3
abundance: NA

CDR3aa: CASSQTDREVYEQYF
j_gene: TRBJ2-7
v_gene: TRBV7-9
abundance: medium-sized

CDR3aa: CSVSGESGETQYF
j_gene: TRBJ2-5
v_gene: TRBV29-1
abundance: NA

CDR3aa: CASSQVGLNTEAFF
j_gene: TRBJ1-1
v_gene: TRBV3-1
abundance: NA

CDR3aa: CASSSPGSGANVLTF
j_gene: TRBJ2-6
v_gene: TRBV7-2
abundance: medium-sized

CDR3aa: CASSTPNLAGRQYF
j_gene: TRBJ2-7
v_gene: TRBV6-5
abundance: medium-sized

CDR3aa: CSVEDPVDYEQYF
j_gene: TRBJ2-7
v_gene: TRBV29-1
abundance: NA

CDR3aa: CASGSSSYGYTF
j_gene: TRBJ1-2
v_gene: TRBV12-5
abundance: NA

CDR3aa: CASSSTLDRKAILKLGEAFF
j_gene: TRBJ1-1
v_gene: TRBV7-8
abundance: medium-sized

CDR3aa: CSVGGETNYGYTF
j_gene: TRBJ1-2
v_gene: TRBV29-1
abundance: NA

CDR3aa: CSVDAWDRAGDIQYF
j_gene: TRBJ2-4
v_gene: TRBV29-1
abundance: NA

CDR3aa: CSDRDRGQETQYF
j_gene: TRBJ2-5
v_gene: TRBV29-1
abundance: medium-sized

CDR3aa: CASSLGQTYEQYF
j_gene: TRBJ2-7
v_gene: TRBV11-2
abundance: medium-sized

CDR3aa: CAGRQGANEQYF
j_gene: TRBJ2-7
v_gene: TRBV2
abundance: NA

CDR3aa: CSVVRQGRDEQYF
j_gene: TRBJ2-7
v_gene: TRBV29-1
abundance: NA

CDR3aa: CASSPRDPSSYEQYF
j_gene: TRBJ2-7
v_gene: TRBV7-9
abundance: NA

CDR3aa: CAISESSLYNEQFF
j_gene: TRBJ2-1
v_gene: TRBV10-3
abundance: NA

CDR3aa: CASSFVAEALGQNIQYF
j_gene: TRBJ2-4
v_gene: TRBV7-8
abundance: NA

CDR3aa: CASSLGGEQFF
j_gene: TRBJ2-1
v_gene: TRBV7-8
abundance: medium-sized